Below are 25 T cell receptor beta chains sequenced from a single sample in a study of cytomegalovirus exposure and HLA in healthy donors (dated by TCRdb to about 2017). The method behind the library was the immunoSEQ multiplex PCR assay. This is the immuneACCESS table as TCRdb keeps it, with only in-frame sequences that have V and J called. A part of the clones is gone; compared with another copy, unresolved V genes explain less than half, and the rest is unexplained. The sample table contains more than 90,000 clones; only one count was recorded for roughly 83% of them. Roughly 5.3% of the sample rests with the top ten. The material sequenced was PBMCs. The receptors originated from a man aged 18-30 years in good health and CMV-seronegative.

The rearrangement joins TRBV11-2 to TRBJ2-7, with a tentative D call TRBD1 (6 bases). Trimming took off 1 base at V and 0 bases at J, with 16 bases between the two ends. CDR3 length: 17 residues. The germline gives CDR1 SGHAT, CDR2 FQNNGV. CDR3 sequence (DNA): TGTGCCAGCAGCTTAGGGGTGGGGCAGGGGAGCTCCTACGAGCAGTACTTC. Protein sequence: CASSLGVGQGSSYEQYF.

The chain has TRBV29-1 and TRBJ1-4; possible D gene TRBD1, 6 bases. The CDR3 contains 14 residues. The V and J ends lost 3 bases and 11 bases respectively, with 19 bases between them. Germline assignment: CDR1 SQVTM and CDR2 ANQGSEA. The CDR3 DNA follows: TGCAGCGTTGAGGGGGTCGGGGGGCAAGGGAAACTGTTTTTT. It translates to CSVEGVGGQGKLFF.

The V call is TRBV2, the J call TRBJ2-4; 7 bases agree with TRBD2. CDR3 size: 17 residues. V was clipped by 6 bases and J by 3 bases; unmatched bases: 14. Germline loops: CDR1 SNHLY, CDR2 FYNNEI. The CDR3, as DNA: TGTGCCAGCAGGGTTGCAGGGATGGGCGGGGGCAAAAACATTCAGTACTTC. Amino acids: CASRVAGMGGGKNIQYF.

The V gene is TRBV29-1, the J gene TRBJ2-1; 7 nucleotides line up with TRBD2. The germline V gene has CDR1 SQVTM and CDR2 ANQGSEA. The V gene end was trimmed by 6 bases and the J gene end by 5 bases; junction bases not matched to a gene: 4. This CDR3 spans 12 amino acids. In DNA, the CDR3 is TGCAGCGTGGGGAGGGTGGACAATGAGCAGTTCTTC. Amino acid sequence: CSVGRVDNEQFF.

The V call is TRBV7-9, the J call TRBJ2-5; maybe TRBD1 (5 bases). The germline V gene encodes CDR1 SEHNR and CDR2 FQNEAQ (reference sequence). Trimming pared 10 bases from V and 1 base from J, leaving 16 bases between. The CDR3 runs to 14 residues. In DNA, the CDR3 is TGTGCCATCTCGGTGTGGGGCAGCCAAGAGACCCAGTACTTC. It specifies CAISVWGSQETQYF. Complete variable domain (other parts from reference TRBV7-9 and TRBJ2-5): DTGVSQNPRHKITKRGQNVTFRCDPISEHNRLYWYRQTLGQGPEFLTYFQNEAQLEKSRLLSDRFSAERPKGSFSTLEIQRTEQGDSAMYLCAISVWGSQETQYFGPGTRLLVL.

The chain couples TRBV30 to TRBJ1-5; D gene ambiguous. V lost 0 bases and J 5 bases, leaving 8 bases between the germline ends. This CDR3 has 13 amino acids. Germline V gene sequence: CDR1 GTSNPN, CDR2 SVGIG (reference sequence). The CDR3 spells CAWSVDGDQPQHF. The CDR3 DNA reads TGTGCCTGGAGTGTAGACGGGGATCAGCCCCAGCATTTT.

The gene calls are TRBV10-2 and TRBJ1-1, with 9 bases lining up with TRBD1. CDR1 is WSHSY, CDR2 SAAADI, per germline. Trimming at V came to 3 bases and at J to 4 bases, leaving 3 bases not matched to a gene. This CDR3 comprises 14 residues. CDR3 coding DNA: TGCGCCAGCAGTGATGTGACAGGGGGCACTGAAGCTTTCTTT. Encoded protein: CASSDVTGGTEAFF.

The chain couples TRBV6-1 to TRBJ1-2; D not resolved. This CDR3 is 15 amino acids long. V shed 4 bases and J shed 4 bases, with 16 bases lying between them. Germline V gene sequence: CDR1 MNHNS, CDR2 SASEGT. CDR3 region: CASSARPRSGYGYTF. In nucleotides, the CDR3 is TGTGCCAGCAGTGCTAGGCCCCGAAGCGGCTATGGCTACACCTTC.

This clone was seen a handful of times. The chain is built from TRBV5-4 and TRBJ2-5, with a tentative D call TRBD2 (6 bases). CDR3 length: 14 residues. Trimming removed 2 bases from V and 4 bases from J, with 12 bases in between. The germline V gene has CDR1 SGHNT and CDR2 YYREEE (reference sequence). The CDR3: CASSFGGAPETQYF. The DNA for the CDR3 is TGTGCCAGCAGCTTCGGAGGGGCGCCAGAGACCCAGTACTTC.

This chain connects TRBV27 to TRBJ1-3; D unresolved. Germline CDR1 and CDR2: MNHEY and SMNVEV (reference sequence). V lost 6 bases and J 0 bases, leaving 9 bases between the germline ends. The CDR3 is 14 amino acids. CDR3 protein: CASSQVNSGNTIYF. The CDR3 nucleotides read TGTGCCAGCAGCCAGGTTAACTCTGGAAACACCATATATTTT.

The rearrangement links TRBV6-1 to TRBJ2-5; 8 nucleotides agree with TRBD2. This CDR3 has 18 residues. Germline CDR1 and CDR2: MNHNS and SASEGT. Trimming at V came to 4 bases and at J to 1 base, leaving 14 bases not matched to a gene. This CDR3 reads CASSALIGGGGSQETQYF. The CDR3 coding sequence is TGTGCCAGCAGTGCCTTAATAGGTGGCGGGGGGTCCCAAGAGACCCAGTACTTC.

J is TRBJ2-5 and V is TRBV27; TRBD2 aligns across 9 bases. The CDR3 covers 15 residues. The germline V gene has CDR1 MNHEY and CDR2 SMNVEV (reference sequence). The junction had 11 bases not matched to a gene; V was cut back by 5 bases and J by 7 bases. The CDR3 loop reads CASSTRRTSEGTQYF. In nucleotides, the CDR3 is TGTGCCAGCAGTACGCGCCGGACTAGCGAGGGGACCCAGTACTTC.

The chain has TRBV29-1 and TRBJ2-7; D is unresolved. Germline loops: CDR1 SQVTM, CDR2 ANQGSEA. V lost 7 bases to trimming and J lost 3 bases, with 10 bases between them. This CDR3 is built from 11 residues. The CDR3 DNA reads TGCAGCGGAAGTTCGGGCTACGAGCAGTACTTC. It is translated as CSGSSGYEQYF.

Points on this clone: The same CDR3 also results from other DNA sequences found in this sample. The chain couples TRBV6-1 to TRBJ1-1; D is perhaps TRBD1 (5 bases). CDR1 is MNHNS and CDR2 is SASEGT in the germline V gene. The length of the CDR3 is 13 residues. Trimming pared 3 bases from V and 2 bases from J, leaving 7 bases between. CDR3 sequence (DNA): TGTGCCAGCAGTGACAGGGTAAACACTGAAGCTTTCTTT. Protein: CASSDRVNTEAFF.

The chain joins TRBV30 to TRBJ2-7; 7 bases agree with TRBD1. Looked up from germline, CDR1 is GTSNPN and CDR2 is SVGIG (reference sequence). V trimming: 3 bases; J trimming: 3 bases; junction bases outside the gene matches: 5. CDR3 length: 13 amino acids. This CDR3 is CAWRARQGYEQYF. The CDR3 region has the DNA TGTGCCTGGAGGGCCCGACAGGGCTACGAGCAGTACTTC. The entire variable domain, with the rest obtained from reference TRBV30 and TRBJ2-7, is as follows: SQTIHQWPATLVQPVGSPLSLECTVEGTSNPNLYWYRQAAGRGLQLLFYSVGIGQISSEVPQNLSASRPQDRQFILSSKKLLLSDSGFYLCAWRARQGYEQYFGPGTRLTVT.

The CDR3 nucleotides read TGTGCCTGGGGCAACAGGGGTATGACTGAAGCTTTCTTT. This translates into CAWGNRGMTEAFF. The rearrangement uses TRBV30 and TRBJ1-1; 7 bases are shared with TRBD1. CDR3 length equals 13 residues. Trimming cost V 5 bases and J 5 bases; bases outside gene matches: 8. The germline CDR1 and CDR2 sequences are GTSNPN and SVGIG (reference sequence). Full variable domain (missing parts from reference TRBV30 and TRBJ1-1): SQTIHQWPATLVQPVGSPLSLECTVEGTSNPNLYWYRQAAGRGLQLLFYSVGIGQISSEVPQNLSASRPQDRQFILSSKKLLLSDSGFYLCAWGNRGMTEAFFGQGTRLTVV.

This chain's CDR3 is CAWSGSSGTGVYQPQHF. CDR3 bases: TGTGCCTGGAGTGGATCGTCCGGGACAGGGGTATATCAGCCCCAGCATTTT. The V and J genes are TRBV30 and TRBJ1-5, with 10 bases matching TRBD1. Trimming cost V 1 base and J 5 bases; bases outside gene matches: 11. Germline CDR1 GTSNPN, CDR2 SVGIG (reference sequence). This CDR3 region has 17 residues. The complete variable domain, with remaining parts taken from reference TRBV30 and TRBJ1-5, reads SQTIHQWPATLVQPVGSPLSLECTVEGTSNPNLYWYRQAAGRGLQLLFYSVGIGQISSEVPQNLSASRPQDRQFILSSKKLLLSDSGFYLCAWSGSSGTGVYQPQHFGDGTRLSIL.

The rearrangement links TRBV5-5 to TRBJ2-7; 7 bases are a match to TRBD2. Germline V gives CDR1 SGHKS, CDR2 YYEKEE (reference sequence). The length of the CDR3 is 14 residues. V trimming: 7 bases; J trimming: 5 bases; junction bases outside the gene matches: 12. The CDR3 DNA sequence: TGTGCCAGCTGGGCTGGCGGGAGTTTCCACGAGCAGTACTTC. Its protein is CASWAGGSFHEQYF.

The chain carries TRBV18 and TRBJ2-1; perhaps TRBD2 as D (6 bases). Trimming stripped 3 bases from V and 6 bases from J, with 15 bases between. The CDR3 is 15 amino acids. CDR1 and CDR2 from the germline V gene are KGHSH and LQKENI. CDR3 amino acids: CASSPWREARNEQFF. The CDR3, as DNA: TGTGCCAGCTCACCGTGGAGGGAGGCGCGCAATGAGCAGTTCTTC.

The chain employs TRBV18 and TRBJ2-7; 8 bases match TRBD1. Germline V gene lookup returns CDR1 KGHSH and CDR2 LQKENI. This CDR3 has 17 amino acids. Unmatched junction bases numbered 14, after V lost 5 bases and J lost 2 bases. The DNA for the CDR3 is TGTGCCAGCTCATCGATCCGGACAGGGAGTGGAACCTACGAGCAGTACTTC. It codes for CASSSIRTGSGTYEQYF. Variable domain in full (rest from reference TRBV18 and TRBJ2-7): NAGVMQNPRHLVRRRGQEARLRCSPMKGHSHVYWYRQLPEEGLKFMVYLQKENIIDESGMPKERFSAEFPKEGPSILRIQQVVRGDSAAYFCASSSIRTGSGTYEQYFGPGTRLTVT.

CDR3 in DNA: TGTGCCTGGAGCCCAGGACAGGGGGCGGGTGGAAACACCATATATTTT. Translating it yields CAWSPGQGAGGNTIYF. The chain recombines TRBV30 with TRBJ1-3; TRBD1 matches at 11 bases. The CDR3 loop spans 16 amino acids. Losses at the gene ends were 3 bases for V and 3 bases for J; bases not matched to a gene: 7. CDR1 and CDR2 (germline): GTSNPN, SVGIG (reference sequence).

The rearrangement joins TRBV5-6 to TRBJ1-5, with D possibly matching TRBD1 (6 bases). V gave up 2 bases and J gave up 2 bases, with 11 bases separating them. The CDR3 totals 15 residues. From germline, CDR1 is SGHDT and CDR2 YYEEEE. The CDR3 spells CASSFLRQGNQPQHF. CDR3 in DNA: TGTGCCAGCAGCTTCCTTAGACAGGGCAATCAGCCCCAGCATTTT.

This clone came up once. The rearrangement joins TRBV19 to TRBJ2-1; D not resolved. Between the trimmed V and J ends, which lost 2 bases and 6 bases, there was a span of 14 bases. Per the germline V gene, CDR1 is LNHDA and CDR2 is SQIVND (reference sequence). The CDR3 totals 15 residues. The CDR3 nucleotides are TGTGCCAGTAGTATAAGAACCCGCCTGGCCAATGAGCAGTTCTTC. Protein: CASSIRTRLANEQFF.

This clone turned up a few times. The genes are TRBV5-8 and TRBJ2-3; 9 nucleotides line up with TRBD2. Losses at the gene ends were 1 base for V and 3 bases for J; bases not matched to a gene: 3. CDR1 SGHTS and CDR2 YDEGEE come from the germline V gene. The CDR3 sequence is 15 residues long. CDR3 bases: TGTGCCAGCAGCTTGCCCAGCGGGAGGACAGATACGCAGTATTTT. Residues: CASSLPSGRTDTQYF.

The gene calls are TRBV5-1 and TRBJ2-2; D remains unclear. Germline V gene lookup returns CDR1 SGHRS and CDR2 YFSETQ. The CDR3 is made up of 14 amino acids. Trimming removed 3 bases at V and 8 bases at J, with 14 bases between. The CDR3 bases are TGCGCCAGCAGCTCCGTACCTGGGCCTGGGGAGCTGTTTTTT. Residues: CASSSVPGPGELFF.